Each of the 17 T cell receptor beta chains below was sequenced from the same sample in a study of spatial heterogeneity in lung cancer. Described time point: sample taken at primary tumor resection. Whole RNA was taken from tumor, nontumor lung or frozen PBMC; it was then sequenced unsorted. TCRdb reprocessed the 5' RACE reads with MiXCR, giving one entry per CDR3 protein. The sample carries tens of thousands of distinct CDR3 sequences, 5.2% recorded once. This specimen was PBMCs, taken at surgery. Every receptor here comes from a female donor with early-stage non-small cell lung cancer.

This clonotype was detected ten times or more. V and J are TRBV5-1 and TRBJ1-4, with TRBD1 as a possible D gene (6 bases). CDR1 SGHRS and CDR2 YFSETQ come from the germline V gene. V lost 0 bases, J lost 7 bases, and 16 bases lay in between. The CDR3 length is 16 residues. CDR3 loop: CASSLAFGGAAEKLFF. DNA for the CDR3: TGCGCCAGCAGCTTGGCCTTCGGGGGCGCGGCTGAAAAACTGTTTTTT.

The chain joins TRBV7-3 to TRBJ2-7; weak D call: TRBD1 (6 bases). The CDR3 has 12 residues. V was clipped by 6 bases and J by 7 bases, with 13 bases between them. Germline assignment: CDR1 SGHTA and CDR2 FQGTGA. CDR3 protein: CASSQGTGEQYF. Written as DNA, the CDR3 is TGTGCCAGCAGTCAGGGGACGGGGGAGCAGTACTTC.

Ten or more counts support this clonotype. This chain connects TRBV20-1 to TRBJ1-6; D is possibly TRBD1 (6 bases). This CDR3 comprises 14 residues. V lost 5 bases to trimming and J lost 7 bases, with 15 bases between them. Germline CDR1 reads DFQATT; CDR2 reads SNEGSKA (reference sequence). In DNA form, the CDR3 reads TGCAGTGCTTCGGGACACTTGGCCAATTCACCCCTCCACTTT. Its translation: CSASGHLANSPLHF.

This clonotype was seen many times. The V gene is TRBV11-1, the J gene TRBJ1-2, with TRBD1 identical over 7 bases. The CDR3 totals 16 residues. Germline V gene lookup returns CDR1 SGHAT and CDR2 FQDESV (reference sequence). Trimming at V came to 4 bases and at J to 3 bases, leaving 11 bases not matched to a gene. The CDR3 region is CASSSGSGRGDYGYTF. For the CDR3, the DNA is TGTGCCAGCAGCTCTGGATCGGGCAGGGGGGACTATGGCTACACCTTC.

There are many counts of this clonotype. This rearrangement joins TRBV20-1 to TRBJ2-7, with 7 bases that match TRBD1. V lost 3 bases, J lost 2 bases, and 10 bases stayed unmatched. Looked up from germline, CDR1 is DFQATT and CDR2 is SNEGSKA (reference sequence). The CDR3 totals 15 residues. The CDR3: CSARDRRQGAYEQYF. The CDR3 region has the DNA TGCAGTGCTAGGGACCGTAGACAGGGAGCCTACGAGCAGTACTTC.

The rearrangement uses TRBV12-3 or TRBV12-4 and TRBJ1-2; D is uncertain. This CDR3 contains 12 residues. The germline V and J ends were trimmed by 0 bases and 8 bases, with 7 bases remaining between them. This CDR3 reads CASSLARVGYTF. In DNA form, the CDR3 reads TGTGCCAGCAGTTTAGCGCGGGTAGGCTACACCTTC.

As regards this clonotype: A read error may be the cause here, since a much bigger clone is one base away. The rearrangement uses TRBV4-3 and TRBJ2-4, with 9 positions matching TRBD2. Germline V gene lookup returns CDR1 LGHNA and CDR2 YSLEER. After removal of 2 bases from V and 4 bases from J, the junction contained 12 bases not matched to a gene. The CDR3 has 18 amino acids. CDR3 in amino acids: CASSQSSPREGFKNIQYF. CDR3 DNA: TGCGCCAGCAGCCAAAGTAGTCCGCGGGAGGGCTTTAAAAACATTCAGTACTTC.

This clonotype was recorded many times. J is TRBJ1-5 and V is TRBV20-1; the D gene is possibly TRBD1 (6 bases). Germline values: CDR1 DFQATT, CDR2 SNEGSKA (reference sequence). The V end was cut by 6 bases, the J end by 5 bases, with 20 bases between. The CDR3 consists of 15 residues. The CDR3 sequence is CSASDPGTGYQPQHF. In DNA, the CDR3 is TGCAGTGCGTCAGACCCCGGAACAGGGTATCAGCCCCAGCATTTT.

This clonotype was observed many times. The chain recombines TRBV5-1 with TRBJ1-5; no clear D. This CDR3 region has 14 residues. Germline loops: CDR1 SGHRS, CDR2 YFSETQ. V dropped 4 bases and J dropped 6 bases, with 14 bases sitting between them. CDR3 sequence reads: CASSPDPSRQPQHF. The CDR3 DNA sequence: TGCGCCAGCAGCCCAGACCCCAGCCGTCAGCCCCAGCATTTT.

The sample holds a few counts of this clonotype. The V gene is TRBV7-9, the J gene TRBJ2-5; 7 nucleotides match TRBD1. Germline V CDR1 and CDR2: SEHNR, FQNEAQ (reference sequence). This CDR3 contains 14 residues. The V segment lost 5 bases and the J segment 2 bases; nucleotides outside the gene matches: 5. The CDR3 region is CASSPWDRQETQYF. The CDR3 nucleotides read TGTGCCAGCAGCCCTTGGGACAGACAAGAGACCCAGTACTTC.

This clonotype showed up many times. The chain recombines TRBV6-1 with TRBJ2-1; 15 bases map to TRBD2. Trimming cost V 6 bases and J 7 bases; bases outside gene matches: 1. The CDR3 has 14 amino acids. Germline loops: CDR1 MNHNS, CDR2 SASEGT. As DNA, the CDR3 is TGTGCCAGCAGGGGGACTAGCGGGAGGAATGAGCAGTTCTTC. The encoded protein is CASRGTSGRNEQFF.

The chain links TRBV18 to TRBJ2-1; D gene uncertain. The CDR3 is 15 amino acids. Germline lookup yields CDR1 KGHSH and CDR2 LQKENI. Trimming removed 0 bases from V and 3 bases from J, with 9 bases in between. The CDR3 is CASSPPETNYNEQFF. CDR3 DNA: TGTGCCAGCTCACCACCTGAGACAAACTACAATGAGCAGTTCTTC. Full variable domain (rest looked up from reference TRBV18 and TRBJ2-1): NAGVMQNPRHLVRRRGQEARLRCSPMKGHSHVYWYRQLPEEGLKFMVYLQKENIIDESGMPKERFSAEFPKEGPSILRIQQVVRGDSAAYFCASSPPETNYNEQFFGPGTRLTVL.

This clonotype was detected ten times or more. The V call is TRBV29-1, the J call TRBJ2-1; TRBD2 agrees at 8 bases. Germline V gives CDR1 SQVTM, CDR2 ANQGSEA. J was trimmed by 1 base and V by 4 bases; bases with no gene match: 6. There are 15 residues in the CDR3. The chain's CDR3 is CSVVGGRISYNEQFF. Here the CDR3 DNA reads TGCAGCGTTGTAGGCGGGAGGATATCCTACAATGAGCAGTTCTTC.

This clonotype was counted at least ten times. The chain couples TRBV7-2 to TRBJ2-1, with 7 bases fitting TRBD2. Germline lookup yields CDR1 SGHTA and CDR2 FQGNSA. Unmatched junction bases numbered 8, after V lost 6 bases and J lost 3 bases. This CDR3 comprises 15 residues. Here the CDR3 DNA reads TGTGCCAGCAGGATAGACCCTAGCGGCTACAATGAGCAGTTCTTC. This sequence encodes CASRIDPSGYNEQFF.

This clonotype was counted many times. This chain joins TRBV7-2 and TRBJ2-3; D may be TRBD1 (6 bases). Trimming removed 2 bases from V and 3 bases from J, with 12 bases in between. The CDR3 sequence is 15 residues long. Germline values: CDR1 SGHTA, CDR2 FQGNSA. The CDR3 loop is CASSLLTGQTDTQYF. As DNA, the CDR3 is TGTGCCAGCAGCTTACTCACAGGGCAGACAGATACGCAGTATTTT.

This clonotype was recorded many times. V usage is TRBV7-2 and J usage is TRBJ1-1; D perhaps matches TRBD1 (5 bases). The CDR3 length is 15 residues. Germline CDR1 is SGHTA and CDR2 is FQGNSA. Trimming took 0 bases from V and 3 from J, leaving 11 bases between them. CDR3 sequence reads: CASSLAGGTYTEAFF. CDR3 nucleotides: TGTGCCAGCAGCTTAGCTGGGGGGACGTACACTGAAGCTTTCTTT. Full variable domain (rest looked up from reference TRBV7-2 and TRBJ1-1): GAGVSQSPSNKVTEKGKDVELRCDPISGHTALYWYRQSLGQGLEFLIYFQGNSAPDKSGLPSDRFSAERTGGSVSTLTIQRTQQEDSAVYLCASSLAGGTYTEAFFGQGTRLTVV.

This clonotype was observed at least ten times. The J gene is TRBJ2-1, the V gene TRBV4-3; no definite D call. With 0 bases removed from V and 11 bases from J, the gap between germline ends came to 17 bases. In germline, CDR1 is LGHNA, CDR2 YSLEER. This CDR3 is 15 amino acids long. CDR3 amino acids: CASSQDFTQSPQQFF. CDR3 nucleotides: TGCGCCAGCAGCCAAGATTTTACCCAGAGCCCTCAGCAGTTCTTC.